This TCR beta chain emerged from a study of shared clonotypes between healthy human individuals. Germline loops: CDR1 PRHDT, CDR2 FYEKMQ (reference sequence). V lost 1 base, J lost 2 bases, and 3 bases lay in between. This CDR3 contains 14 residues. Researchers divided each subset's genomic DNA evenly across several immunoSEQ plates. Here immunoSEQ multiplex PCR was the method, and the copy in TCRdb shows in-frame clones only, minus some. The sample yields around 370,000 clones, 90% to 98% seen once. This TCR was recovered from a man aged 30 to 39 in good health. The sequenced material came from memory CD8+ T cells sorted from blood. Subset here: CD45RO+ cells pooled with CCR7-negative TemRA cells. The chain combines TRBV13 with TRBJ2-6; D not resolved. As DNA, the CDR3 is TGTGCCAGCAGCTTAGAAGCTGGGGCCAACGTCCTGACTTTC. It is translated as CASSLEAGANVLTF.